This entry lists 30 T cell receptor beta chains sequenced from one sample in a study of cytomegalovirus exposure and HLA in healthy donors. The study ran its PCR with 60 Vbeta and 13 Jbeta primers. The protocol was immunoSEQ multiplex PCR, while the TCRdb copy is restricted to in-frame clones and leaves out a portion. The profile covers about 200,000 clones, with roughly 80% appearing a single time and less than 3.5% taken by the ten largest. Input material: PBMCs. The receptors shown here come from a woman aged 25 to 39 in good health and CMV-seronegative.

The rearrangement links TRBV28 to TRBJ1-6; no clear D. Germline CDR1 and CDR2: MDHEN and SYDVKM. V was clipped by 3 bases and J by 6 bases, with 9 bases between them. There are 14 residues in the CDR3. The DNA for the CDR3 is TGTGCCAGCAGTTTCGCAGGCCTTAATTCACCCCTCCACTTT. Protein: CASSFAGLNSPLHF.

The CDR3 coding sequence is TGCGCCAGCAGCTTGGAGACTAGCACCTACGAGCAGTACTTC. This translates into CASSLETSTYEQYF. This rearrangement joins TRBV5-1 to TRBJ2-7, with TRBD2 identical over 7 bases. Per germline, CDR1 SGHRS and CDR2 YFSETQ. This CDR3 spans 14 amino acids. After removal of 0 bases from V and 2 bases from J, the junction contained 2 bases not matched to a gene.

As DNA, the CDR3 is TGTGCCAGCAGTATAGCGGGAACCTACGAGCAGTACTTC. Its translation is CASSIAGTYEQYF. The rearrangement links TRBV28 to TRBJ2-7, with 8 bases matching TRBD2. The CDR3 contains 13 residues. Germline V CDR1 and CDR2: MDHEN, SYDVKM. The J segment lost 2 bases and the V segment lost 5 bases, leaving 2 bases of the junction unmatched.

V gene TRBV6-1 combines with J gene TRBJ2-4; D possibly corresponds to TRBD2 (6 bases). This CDR3 region has 13 residues. Per the germline V gene, CDR1 is MNHNS and CDR2 is SASEGT. Trimming removed 7 bases at V and 4 bases at J, with 11 bases between. The CDR3 nucleotides read TGTGCCAGCACCTGGGACTCTAAAAACATTCAGTACTTC. Translating gives CASTWDSKNIQYF.

This rearrangement joins TRBV6-1 to TRBJ1-2; 8 bases line up with TRBD1. The CDR3 consists of 14 residues. Germline V lookup: CDR1 MNHNS, CDR2 SASEGT. J lost 3 bases, V lost 6 bases, and 6 bases had no gene match. Here the CDR3 reads CASSGPTGDYGYTF. The CDR3 DNA reads as TGTGCCAGCAGCGGACCGACAGGGGACTATGGCTACACCTTC.

This chain links TRBV30 with TRBJ1-2; D is possibly TRBD1 (5 bases). Trimming took off 2 bases at V and 8 bases at J, with 12 bases between the two ends. Germline CDR1 and CDR2: GTSNPN and SVGIG (reference sequence). CDR3 size: 12 residues. CDR3 nucleotides: TGTGCCTGGAGTCCCGGTACAGGCGGCTACACCTTC. Its translation: CAWSPGTGGYTF. The full variable domain, in which reference TRBV30 and TRBJ1-2 provide the parts outside the CDR3, is SQTIHQWPATLVQPVGSPLSLECTVEGTSNPNLYWYRQAAGRGLQLLFYSVGIGQISSEVPQNLSASRPQDRQFILSSKKLLLSDSGFYLCAWSPGTGGYTFGSGTRLTVV.

V usage is TRBV6-1 and J usage is TRBJ2-1; TRBD2 matches 13 bases. CDR1 and CDR2 from the germline V gene are MNHNS and SASEGT. V lost 1 base, J lost 8 bases, and 8 bases stayed unmatched. The CDR3 has 17 amino acids. The CDR3 DNA reads as TGTGCCAGCAGTGAAGGGAGGACTAGCGGGAGACGGGATGAGCAGTTCTTC. Residues: CASSEGRTSGRRDEQFF.

Only a few counts were recorded for this clone. The J gene is TRBJ2-7, the V gene TRBV6-5; D call uncertain. CDR1 is MNHEY, CDR2 SVGAGI, per germline. V gave up 6 bases and J gave up 6 bases, with 9 bases separating them. The CDR3 runs to 11 residues. In nucleotides, the CDR3 is TGTGCCAGCAGCGACTTAGGCGAGCAGTACTTC. As protein: CASSDLGEQYF.

The chain employs TRBV10-3 and TRBJ2-1; 12 nucleotides agree with TRBD2. Germline CDR1 and CDR2: ENHRY and SYGVKD. J gave up 8 bases and V 5 bases, and 10 bases lay outside the gene matches. The CDR3 loop spans 16 amino acids. CDR3 sequence: CAISPLAGGLGDEQFF. CDR3 nucleotide sequence: TGTGCCATCAGTCCACTAGCGGGAGGCCTTGGAGATGAGCAGTTCTTC.

This chain connects TRBV25-1 to TRBJ1-3, with a possible D match to TRBD1 (6 bases). V lost 3 bases and J 2 bases, leaving 11 bases between the germline ends. There are 15 residues in the CDR3. Germline CDR1 MGHDK, CDR2 SYGVNS. The CDR3 protein is CASSERGTTGNTIYF. Here the CDR3 DNA reads TGTGCCAGCAGTGAGAGGGGGACCACTGGAAACACCATATATTTT.

V and J are TRBV9 and TRBJ1-3, with D perhaps TRBD1 (6 bases). The CDR3 sequence is 14 residues long. The germline V gene encodes CDR1 SGDLS and CDR2 YYNGEE. Trimming took 4 bases from V and 1 from J, leaving 9 bases between them. The chain's CDR3 is CASSTGQSGNTIYF. The CDR3 DNA reads TGTGCCAGCAGCACCGGACAGTCTGGAAACACCATATATTTT.

The chain joins TRBV5-4 to TRBJ2-3; TRBD1 aligns across 8 bases. Germline V CDR1 and CDR2: SGHNT, YYREEE (reference sequence). This CDR3 comprises 14 residues. Losses at the gene ends were 0 bases for V and 4 bases for J; bases not matched to a gene: 1. In DNA form, the CDR3 reads TGTGCCAGCAGCTTGGCAGGGGGCGCAGATACGCAGTATTTT. Translating it yields CASSLAGGADTQYF.

This clone occurred once. This specimen includes other DNA sequences encoding the same CDR3. This CDR3 reads CASSLSTNYGYTF. The CDR3 bases are TGTGCCAGCAGTTTATCCACAAACTATGGCTACACCTTC. The chain employs TRBV28 and TRBJ1-2; no clear D. Germline V lookup: CDR1 MDHEN, CDR2 SYDVKM. The CDR3 runs 13 residues. The ends were cut back, 1 base at V and 2 bases at J, with 5 bases in the middle.

This chain uses TRBV7-9 with TRBJ2-7, with TRBD2 matching 9 bases. The CDR3 spans 15 residues. The V segment lost 3 bases and the J segment 6 bases; nucleotides outside the gene matches: 9. CDR1 is SEHNR and CDR2 is FQNEAQ in the germline V gene (reference sequence). This CDR3 is CASSLTSGNTREQYF. CDR3 nucleotides: TGTGCCAGCAGCTTGACTAGCGGAAATACTCGCGAGCAGTACTTC.

This clone was found once. This chain uses TRBV13 with TRBJ2-1, with D perhaps matching TRBD2 (7 bases). Germline-derived CDR1 and CDR2 are PRHDT and FYEKMQ (reference sequence). Between the trimmed V and J ends, which lost 5 bases and 9 bases, there was a span of 17 bases. The CDR3 length is 14 residues. CDR3 in DNA: TGTGCCAGCAGCCGGAGGGGGGGGCGCGCTGAGCAGTTCTTC. Residues: CASSRRGGRAEQFF.

With respect to this clone: At one end the junction does not follow the germline gene, possibly because of a read error. The chain is built from TRBV28 and TRBJ2-5; 8 positions match TRBD1. The CDR3 runs to 14 residues. The germline gives CDR1 MDHEN, CDR2 SYDVKM. This chain's CDR3 is CASSSLTGEEAQYF. The CDR3 DNA reads as TGTGCCAGCAGTTCCCTGACAGGGGAAGAGGCCCAGTACTTC.

The rearrangement joins TRBV18 to TRBJ2-1, with 11 bases identical to TRBD2. This CDR3 spans 16 amino acids. Germline CDR1 and CDR2: KGHSH and LQKENI. V dropped 0 bases and J dropped 2; count of bases not matched to a gene: 0. In DNA form, the CDR3 reads TGTGCCAGCTCACCACCGGGACTAGCGGCCTACAATGAGCAGTTCTTC. It specifies CASSPPGLAAYNEQFF.

The rearrangement uses TRBV18 and TRBJ2-1; the match to TRBD2 covers 12 bases. The CDR3 spans 15 residues. Trimming removed 3 bases from V and 12 bases from J; junction bases left unmatched: 9. CDR1 is KGHSH, CDR2 LQKENI, per germline. Here the CDR3 reads CASSPGSSGGAGQFF. The CDR3 DNA is TGTGCCAGCTCACCTGGATCTAGCGGGGGGGCCGGGCAGTTCTTC.

The chain recombines TRBV27 with TRBJ2-1; 14 positions agree with TRBD2. J gave up 4 bases and V 3 bases, and 8 bases lay outside the gene matches. The CDR3 runs to 18 residues. Germline values: CDR1 MNHEY, CDR2 SMNVEV (reference sequence). The chain's CDR3 is CASSFGGTSGSLYNEQFF. For the CDR3, the DNA is TGTGCCAGCAGTTTCGGGGGGACTAGCGGGAGTCTATACAATGAGCAGTTCTTC.

V usage is TRBV29-1 and J usage is TRBJ1-2; D gene uncertain. The germline gives CDR1 SQVTM, CDR2 ANQGSEA. V lost 4 bases, J lost 4 bases, and 10 bases lay in between. The CDR3 covers 12 residues. CDR3 region: CSVGTYPYGYTF. DNA for the CDR3: TGCAGCGTTGGTACCTACCCCTATGGCTACACCTTC.

The CDR3 DNA reads TGCGCCAGCAGTGACTCGACTAGCGCCGGGCCCGGGCAGTACTTC. Translation gives CASSDSTSAGPGQYF. The chain has TRBV10-1 and TRBJ2-7, with 8 bases that match TRBD2. The CDR3 totals 15 residues. The V gene's germline CDR1 is WNHNN and CDR2 SYGVQD (reference sequence). V was pared by 3 bases and J by 9 bases, with 13 bases of the junction left unmatched.

The chain couples TRBV28 to TRBJ2-2; TRBD1 aligns across 11 bases. The ends lost 3 bases at V and 5 bases at J; junction bases unmatched: 8. CDR3 size: 17 residues. CDR1 is MDHEN, CDR2 SYDVKM, per germline. CDR3 loop: CASSFLGQGAATGELFF. The CDR3 DNA sequence: TGTGCCAGCAGTTTTCTAGGACAGGGGGCGGCGACCGGGGAGCTGTTTTTT.

The J gene is TRBJ1-1, the V gene TRBV6-1, with D possibly TRBD1 on 6 matching bases. Germline values: CDR1 MNHNS, CDR2 SASEGT. This CDR3 has 14 residues. V was cut by 3 bases and J by 4 bases, with 12 bases left in between. The CDR3 coding sequence is TGTGCCAGCAGTGAGGGGGCATGGGGCACTGAAGCTTTCTTT. Translation: CASSEGAWGTEAFF.

The count of this clone is one. The rearrangement joins TRBV30 to TRBJ2-4, with a possible D match to TRBD1 (5 bases). The V gene lost 2 bases and the J gene lost 1 base, with 12 bases spanning the gap. Per the germline V gene, CDR1 is GTSNPN and CDR2 is SVGIG (reference sequence). The CDR3 extends over 15 amino acids. In DNA, the CDR3 is TGTGCCTGGAGTCCATTTTCAGGGGCCAAAAACATTCAGTACTTC. Its translation: CAWSPFSGAKNIQYF.

The chain is built from TRBV9 and TRBJ1-1; 8 nucleotides agree with TRBD1. Trimming took 0 bases from V and 8 from J; bases not matched to a gene: 6. Looked up from germline, CDR1 is SGDLS and CDR2 is YYNGEE. The CDR3 sequence is 14 residues long. The CDR3 coding sequence is TGTGCCAGCAGCGTAGGGACAGGGACGTCGGAAGCTTTCTTT. Protein product: CASSVGTGTSEAFF.

The chain couples TRBV11-2 to TRBJ2-7; the D gene is possibly TRBD2 (6 bases). Germline CDR1 and CDR2: SGHAT and FQNNGV. V lost 8 bases to trimming and J lost 5 bases, with 13 bases between them. CDR3 size: 12 residues. The CDR3 region is CASSRGSNEQYF. The CDR3 bases are TGTGCCAGCTCTCGGGGGAGTAACGAGCAGTACTTC.

This chain uses TRBV4-1 with TRBJ2-7; TRBD1 is a possible D gene (5 bases). From germline, CDR1 is MGHRA and CDR2 YSYEKL. This CDR3 spans 15 amino acids. Deletions cut 5 bases from V and 4 bases from J, with 18 bases between. The CDR3 coding sequence is TGCGCCAGCAGCGTAGGGCATGGGGCTAGTTACGAGCAGTACTTC. This encodes CASSVGHGASYEQYF.

V gene TRBV28 combines with J gene TRBJ2-1; D uncertain. This CDR3 spans 12 amino acids. Trimming shortened V by 6 bases and J by 4 bases, and 7 bases separated the two germline ends. CDR1 and CDR2 (germline): MDHEN, SYDVKM. The DNA of the CDR3 is TGTGCCAGCAGCTTACCTTACAATGAGCAGTTCTTC. Protein sequence: CASSLPYNEQFF.

This clone was observed once. The CDR3 DNA follows: TGTGCCAGCAGTTTGGGCGGGAGTTTTGGAGATACGCAGTATTTT. This translates into CASSLGGSFGDTQYF. The chain joins TRBV28 to TRBJ2-3; 7 nucleotides align to TRBD2. This CDR3 is built from 15 residues. CDR1 and CDR2 (germline): MDHEN, SYDVKM. V lost 3 bases and J lost 5; bases outside the gene matches: 8.

The DNA of the CDR3 is TGTGCCAGCAGCGTGGGGGGCGCACCCTATGGCTACACCTTC. Its translation is CASSVGGAPYGYTF. The chain is built from TRBV5-4 and TRBJ1-2, with D maybe TRBD1 (6 bases). Germline V gene lookup returns CDR1 SGHNT and CDR2 YYREEE (reference sequence). The V end lost 4 bases, the J end lost 4 bases, and 14 bases lay between the germline ends. The CDR3 consists of 14 residues.